This TCR beta chain is from a study of shared clonotypes between healthy human individuals. It was CD45RO-negative cells, positively selected for CCR7, that made up naive CD8 cells, with terminally differentiated effector memory CD45RA+ cells excluded. Donors were healthy HIV-negative adults without recent acute infections or vaccinations. Everyone who donated was a Caucasian adult who lived in Nashville, Tennessee. The germline V gene has CDR1 MNHEY and CDR2 SMNVEV (reference sequence). Trimming pared 3 bases from V and 3 bases from J, leaving 14 bases between. This CDR3 comprises 15 residues. TCRdb's copy holds only in-frame clones and misses some; the assay was immunoSEQ multiplex PCR. The profile shows more than 500,000 clones, approximately 95% of them singletons.

The sequence was obtained from a woman under 40 in good health. Input material: naive CD8+ T cells sorted from blood. The rearrangement joins TRBV27 to TRBJ1-2; D not resolved. The CDR3 coding sequence is TGTGCCAGCAGTTTTGCTCCTCCCCCTTACTATGGCTACACCTTC. This translates into CASSFAPPPYYGYTF.